This passage covers 21 T cell receptor beta chains from one sample sequenced in a study of T cell responses to AZD1222 COVID-19 vaccine. Sequencing was performed with immunoSEQ multiplex PCR; in TCRdb, only in-frame clones are kept and a portion is missing. The table lists roughly 180,000 clones, almost 95% of them singletons. The specimen comprised peripheral blood, sampled on day 0 of AZD1222 vaccination. Receptors originate from an adult in good health.

The chain employs TRBV27 and TRBJ2-1; 8 bases match TRBD2. Trimming took 4 bases from V and 3 from J; bases not matched to a gene: 8. From germline, CDR1 is MNHEY and CDR2 SMNVEV (reference sequence). The CDR3 spans 16 residues. The CDR3 is CASSSGIAGSYNEQFF. CDR3 nucleotides: TGTGCCAGCAGTTCTGGGATAGCGGGAAGCTACAATGAGCAGTTCTTC.

The chain recombines TRBV4-2 with TRBJ1-3, with D possibly matching TRBD1 (5 bases). This CDR3 contains 15 residues. The ends were cut back, 1 base at V and 3 bases at J, with 10 bases in the middle. Germline V gene sequence: CDR1 LGHNA, CDR2 YNFKEQ. The CDR3 region is CASSQAGASGNTIYF. In DNA form, the CDR3 reads TGTGCCAGCAGCCAAGCCGGGGCGAGTGGAAACACCATATATTTT.

V is TRBV5-6 and J is TRBJ1-1; maybe TRBD1 (6 bases). The V gene lost 4 bases and the J gene lost 2 bases, with 12 bases spanning the gap. This CDR3 is 14 amino acids long. From germline, CDR1 is SGHDT and CDR2 YYEEEE. As DNA, the CDR3 is TGTGCCAGCAGCCCAGGGGTGATAAACACTGAAGCTTTCTTT. Encoded protein: CASSPGVINTEAFF.

The count of this clone is one. The rearrangement links TRBV12-3 or TRBV12-4 to TRBJ1-4, with D hard to call. The CDR3 is 13 residues long. V lost 2 bases, J lost 5 bases, and 6 bases lay in between. CDR3 sequence: CASSLRLNEKLFF. In DNA, the CDR3 is TGTGCCAGCAGTTTAAGATTAAATGAAAAACTGTTTTTT.

This rearrangement joins TRBV2 to TRBJ1-6, with 8 bases lining up with TRBD1. V lost 5 bases to trimming and J lost 9 bases; unmatched junction nucleotides: 3. CDR1 is SNHLY, CDR2 FYNNEI, per germline. This CDR3 has 13 residues. The CDR3 is CASSSGGGSPLHF. In DNA, the CDR3 is TGTGCCAGCAGTTCAGGGGGCGGTTCACCCCTCCACTTT.

V gene TRBV7-6 combines with J gene TRBJ1-5; 9 nucleotides match TRBD1. The CDR3 runs to 15 residues. The ends lost 5 bases at V and 4 bases at J; junction bases unmatched: 6. CDR1 SGHVS and CDR2 FNYEAQ come from the germline V gene. DNA for the CDR3: TGTGCCAGCAGCCAGGGACAGGGAGCGAATCAGCCCCAGCATTTT. This sequence encodes CASSQGQGANQPQHF.

The chain links TRBV6-5 to TRBJ2-3; tentative D call: TRBD2 (6 bases). The CDR3 is 13 amino acids. V lost 4 bases and J 6 bases, leaving 11 bases between the germline ends. CDR1 MNHEY and CDR2 SVGAGI come from the germline V gene. The CDR3 region has the DNA TGTGCCAGCAGTTCCGGGAGCCTCGATACGCAGTATTTT. Translating it yields CASSSGSLDTQYF.

The count of this clone is one. The chain links TRBV18 to TRBJ1-1; D unresolved. This CDR3 comprises 15 residues. Germline values: CDR1 KGHSH, CDR2 LQKENI. Between the trimmed V and J ends, which lost 4 bases and 4 bases, there was a span of 16 bases. The CDR3 reads CASSLKAEGGTEAFF. CDR3 DNA: TGTGCCAGCTCACTAAAGGCCGAGGGTGGCACTGAAGCTTTCTTT.

V and J are TRBV7-2 and TRBJ1-1; no clear D. V lost 0 bases and J lost 8, with 10 bases in between. Germline V gene data show CDR1 as SGHTA and CDR2 as FQGNSA. The CDR3 extends over 13 amino acids. CDR3 loop: CASSLAGKAEAFF. The CDR3 DNA reads as TGTGCCAGCAGCTTAGCGGGGAAAGCAGAAGCTTTCTTT.

V and J are TRBV6-5 and TRBJ2-2; D may be TRBD2 (6 bases). The CDR3 spans 14 residues. CDR1 and CDR2 from the germline V gene are MNHEY and SVGAGI. Trimming stripped 2 bases from V and 6 bases from J, with 10 bases between. CDR3 protein: CASSYVEGPGELFF. The CDR3 bases are TGTGCCAGCAGTTACGTGGAGGGCCCCGGGGAGCTGTTTTTT.

The chain has TRBV5-1 and TRBJ1-1, with TRBD1 matching 10 bases. Looked up from germline, CDR1 is SGHRS and CDR2 is YFSETQ. Trimming at V came to 2 bases and at J to 6 bases, leaving 4 bases not matched to a gene. This CDR3 comprises 14 residues. The CDR3 here is CASSLRQGASEAFF. DNA of the CDR3: TGCGCCAGCAGCTTACGACAGGGGGCCTCTGAAGCTTTCTTT.

The J gene is TRBJ2-5, the V gene TRBV25-1, with a tentative D call TRBD1 (6 bases). V lost 2 bases, J lost 5 bases, and 21 bases lay in between. CDR3 size: 17 residues. Germline CDR1 MGHDK, CDR2 SYGVNS. CDR3 sequence (DNA): TGTGCCAGCAGTGAAATGAGTTGGACAGCCTCGGGCGAGACCCAGTACTTC. Encoded protein: CASSEMSWTASGETQYF.

V and J are TRBV27 and TRBJ2-7; a weak D match, TRBD1 (5 bases). The germline gives CDR1 MNHEY, CDR2 SMNVEV (reference sequence). Between the trimmed V and J ends, which lost 0 bases and 3 bases, there was a span of 9 bases. The CDR3 consists of 14 residues. The CDR3 sequence: CASSLSVRDYEQYF. In nucleotides, the CDR3 is TGTGCCAGCAGTTTATCGGTCAGGGACTACGAGCAGTACTTC.

The rearrangement uses TRBV6-5 and TRBJ2-5; D might be TRBD2 (5 bases). From germline, CDR1 is MNHEY and CDR2 SVGAGI. With 4 bases removed from V and 5 bases from J, the gap between germline ends came to 17 bases. The CDR3 is made up of 15 amino acids. CDR3 sequence: CASSFTTVPGETQYF. The CDR3 DNA follows: TGTGCCAGCAGTTTCACGACGGTTCCGGGGGAGACCCAGTACTTC.

This chain joins TRBV13 and TRBJ1-6; TRBD1 matches 7 bases. CDR1 and CDR2 (germline): PRHDT, FYEKMQ (reference sequence). Trimming at V came to 5 bases and at J to 8 bases, leaving 15 bases not matched to a gene. This CDR3 spans 17 amino acids. As DNA, the CDR3 is TGTGCCAGCAGCCCAGGGGGGACACCCACCCCGTATTCACCCCTCCACTTT. Protein sequence: CASSPGGTPTPYSPLHF.

V is TRBV19 and J is TRBJ1-2; no firm D call. Germline CDR1 and CDR2: LNHDA and SQIVND (reference sequence). The V end lost 5 bases, the J end lost 3 bases, and 13 bases lay between the germline ends. The CDR3 spans 14 residues. The CDR3 bases are TGTGCCAGTAGTCCGTTAGGATCAGACTATGGCTACACCTTC. It encodes CASSPLGSDYGYTF.

V gene TRBV6-5 combines with J gene TRBJ2-2; 9 bases are shared with TRBD1. The CDR3 consists of 14 residues. The junction had 3 bases not matched to a gene; V was cut back by 6 bases and J by 4 bases. Germline V gives CDR1 MNHEY, CDR2 SVGAGI. Here the CDR3 reads CASRGTGPTGELFF. The CDR3 DNA is TGTGCCAGCAGGGGGACAGGGCCCACCGGGGAGCTGTTTTTT.

V and J are TRBV27 and TRBJ2-1, with 14 bases fitting TRBD2. Germline-derived CDR1 and CDR2 are MNHEY and SMNVEV (reference sequence). Trimming at V came to 4 bases and at J to 0 bases, leaving 14 bases not matched to a gene. The CDR3 is 21 amino acids. CDR3 sequence (DNA): TGTGCCAGCAGTTCACACAAGCCGACTAGCGGGAGGGCGAGCTCCTACAATGAGCAGTTCTTC. Its protein is CASSSHKPTSGRASSYNEQFF.

The J gene is TRBJ2-5, the V gene TRBV5-5; D may be TRBD2 (5 bases). Germline V lookup: CDR1 SGHKS, CDR2 YYEKEE (reference sequence). The CDR3 is made up of 14 amino acids. The germline V and J ends were trimmed by 7 bases and 5 bases, with 18 bases remaining between them. The CDR3 DNA follows: TGTGCCAGCGAAACCCACCCGGGCGGGGAGACCCAGTACTTC. Translation gives CASETHPGGETQYF.

V and J are TRBV7-8 and TRBJ2-7; tentatively, D is TRBD1 (6 bases). V dropped 5 bases and J dropped 3 bases, with 20 bases sitting between them. Germline assignment: CDR1 SGHVS and CDR2 FQNEAQ. There are 16 residues in the CDR3. CDR3 in amino acids: CASSLNTRDTYYEQYF. CDR3 sequence (DNA): TGTGCCAGCAGCCTGAACACCCGGGACACCTACTACGAGCAGTACTTC.

This clone was observed once. The gene calls are TRBV5-1 and TRBJ1-2; D may be TRBD1 (6 bases). The germline V gene encodes CDR1 SGHRS and CDR2 YFSETQ. The V and J ends lost 2 bases and 3 bases respectively, with 14 bases between them. This CDR3 contains 15 residues. The CDR3 protein is CASSFGGLGDYGYTF. CDR3 bases: TGCGCCAGCAGCTTTGGGGGGCTCGGCGACTATGGCTACACCTTC.